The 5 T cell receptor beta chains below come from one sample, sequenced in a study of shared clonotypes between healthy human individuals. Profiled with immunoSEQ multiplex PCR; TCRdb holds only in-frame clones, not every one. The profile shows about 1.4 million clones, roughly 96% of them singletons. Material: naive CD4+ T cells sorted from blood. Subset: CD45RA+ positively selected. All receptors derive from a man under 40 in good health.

CDR3 bases: TGTGCCAGTAGTATCTCCACCTCGAACACTGAAGCTTTCTTT. This translates into CASSISTSNTEAFF. This chain uses TRBV19 with TRBJ1-1; no reliable D call. V was trimmed by 3 bases and J by 1 base, leaving 9 bases between them. The germline V gene has CDR1 LNHDA and CDR2 SQIVND (reference sequence). The CDR3 is 14 residues long. Full variable domain (remainder filled in from reference TRBV19 and TRBJ1-1): DGGITQSPKYLFRKEGQNVTLSCEQNLNHDAMYWYRQDPGQGLRLIYYSQIVNDFQKGDIAEGYSVSREKKESFPLTVTSAQKNPTAFYLCASSISTSNTEAFFGQGTRLTVV.

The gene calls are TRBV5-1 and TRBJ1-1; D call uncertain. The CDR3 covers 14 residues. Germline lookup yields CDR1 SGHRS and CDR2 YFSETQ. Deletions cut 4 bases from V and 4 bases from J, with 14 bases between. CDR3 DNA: TGCGCCAGCAGCGCGGACCCTACGGGCACTGAAGCTTTCTTT. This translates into CASSADPTGTEAFF.

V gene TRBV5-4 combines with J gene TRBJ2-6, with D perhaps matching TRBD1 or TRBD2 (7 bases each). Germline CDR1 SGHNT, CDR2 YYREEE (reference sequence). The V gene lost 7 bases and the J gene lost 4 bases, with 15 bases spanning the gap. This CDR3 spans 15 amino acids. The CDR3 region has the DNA TGTGCCAGCGCCCCAGGGGGGGCAGGGGCCAACGTCCTGACTTTC. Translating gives CASAPGGAGANVLTF.

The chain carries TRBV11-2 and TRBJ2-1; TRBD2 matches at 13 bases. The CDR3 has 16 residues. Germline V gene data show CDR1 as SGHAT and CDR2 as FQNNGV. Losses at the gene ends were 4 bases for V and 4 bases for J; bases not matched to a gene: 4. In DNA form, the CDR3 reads TGTGCCAGCAGCTCTAGACTAGCGGGGGGTTACAATGAGCAGTTCTTC. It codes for CASSSRLAGGYNEQFF.

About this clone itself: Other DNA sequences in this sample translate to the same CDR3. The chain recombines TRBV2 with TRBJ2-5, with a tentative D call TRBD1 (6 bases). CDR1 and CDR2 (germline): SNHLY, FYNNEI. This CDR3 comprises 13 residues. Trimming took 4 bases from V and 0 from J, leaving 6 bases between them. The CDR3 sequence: CASSGTDQETQYF. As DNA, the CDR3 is TGTGCCAGCAGTGGGACAGACCAAGAGACCCAGTACTTC.